Listed below are T cell receptor beta chains from one sample, sequenced in a study of siplizumab effects on memory and regulatory T cells. Libraries were prepared by immunoSEQ multiplex PCR; TCRdb keeps only in-frame clonotypes and omits some of them. This repertoire shows over 80,000 clones, around 94% found once; its top ten account for approximately 1.5%. The specimen was non-Treg CD4+ T cells sorted from blood. The receptors here all came from a human donor in good health. CDR3s include the opening cysteine and the closing phenylalanine or tryptophan.

j_call | v_call | cdr3_aa
TRBJ2-7 | TRBV6-5 | CASSRGAMQYF
TRBJ2-7 | TRBV5-5 | CASSPPYRGLRHEQYF
TRBJ1-2 | TRBV19 | CASSALQGSYGYTF
TRBJ1-3 | TRBV7-2 | CASSARTGSGNTIYF
TRBJ2-3 | TRBV5-1 | CASSPGTGLSDTQYF
TRBJ2-2 | TRBV7-9 | CASSLRRGRDRGNTGELFF
TRBJ2-7 | TRBV27 | CASSLRYRAISYEQYF
TRBJ1-2 | TRBV7-2 | CASSSPGNNYGYTF
TRBJ2-3 | TRBV7-9 | CASLRAGINTQYF
TRBJ2-5 | TRBV7-6 | CASSPGIGGSGQETQYF
TRBJ2-1 | TRBV10-3 | CAIGLAGGSSEQFF
TRBJ2-2 | TRBV11-1 | CASSSGLAVTGELFF
TRBJ2-2 | TRBV14 | CASNQGGGTNTGELFF
TRBJ1-6 | TRBV30 | CACTRNSYNSPLHF
TRBJ2-1 | TRBV6-6 | CASRERAGGSYNEQFF
TRBJ1-1 | TRBV5-6 | CASSSGTVEAFF
TRBJ2-3 | TRBV6-1 | CASSLADTQYF
TRBJ1-1 | TRBV5-4 | CASSLVPSTEAFF
TRBJ1-1 | TRBV6-1 | CASSEKWQGTEAFF
TRBJ2-2 | TRBV18 | CASSLAGTNTGELFF
TRBJ1-1 | TRBV5-1 | CAGRQGLNTEAFF
TRBJ1-2 | TRBV28 | CASSLSVGVRSYGYTF
TRBJ1-2 | TRBV6-6 | CASGYQSGGYTF
TRBJ1-4 | TRBV7-9 | CASSYTESRGNEKLFF
TRBJ2-2 | TRBV2 | CASKRGLAGAPGELFF
TRBJ1-2 | TRBV6-1 | CASSEGRQLYGYTF
TRBJ2-1 | TRBV2 | CASSERSSYNEQFF
TRBJ2-3 | TRBV5-4 | CASSRIGLAFTDTQYF
TRBJ1-1 | TRBV28 | CASSSPSLGAFF
TRBJ2-5 | TRBV9 | CASSSPATGGRETQYF
TRBJ2-3 | TRBV7-2 | CASSLVAPDTQYF
TRBJ2-5 | TRBV7-9 | CASSPTGSHTKETQYF
TRBJ1-4 | TRBV9 | CASSAEGMGEKLFF
TRBJ2-2 | TRBV28 | CASSPPLQMTGELFF
TRBJ2-7 | TRBV14 | CASSFRYEQYF
TRBJ2-7 | TRBV10-1 | CASSDPGQGRSEQYF
TRBJ1-5 | TRBV15 | CATSSHGQVGSQHF
TRBJ1-1 | TRBV5-4 | CASSFKGRETEAFF
TRBJ1-5 | TRBV7-9 | CASSLGMGTSNQPQHF
TRBJ2-6 | TRBV19 | CASNSGGVSGANVLTF
TRBJ2-7 | TRBV4-1 | CASSQDPLEEGQGAHEQYF
TRBJ1-2 | TRBV5-1 | CASSFSGTGGDGYTF
TRBJ1-2 | TRBV6-1 | CASREKPGQGWNYGYTF
TRBJ2-3 | TRBV11-3 | CASSATTDTQYF
TRBJ2-7 | TRBV6-1 | CASRGVRSPYEQYF
TRBJ1-5 | TRBV28 | CASSKQGARQPQHF
TRBJ2-7 | TRBV30 | CAWSREGPYEQYF
TRBJ2-5 | TRBV5-1 | CASSLRRTGTGRETQYF
TRBJ1-5 | TRBV7-2 | CASSHRGPLNQPQHF
TRBJ1-1 | TRBV9 | CASGRGSGNTEAFF
TRBJ2-7 | TRBV18 | CASSPITGSGEQYF
TRBJ2-5 | TRBV2 | CASLMVFGEGQETQYF
TRBJ2-7 | TRBV27 | CASRYDRGPSYEQYF